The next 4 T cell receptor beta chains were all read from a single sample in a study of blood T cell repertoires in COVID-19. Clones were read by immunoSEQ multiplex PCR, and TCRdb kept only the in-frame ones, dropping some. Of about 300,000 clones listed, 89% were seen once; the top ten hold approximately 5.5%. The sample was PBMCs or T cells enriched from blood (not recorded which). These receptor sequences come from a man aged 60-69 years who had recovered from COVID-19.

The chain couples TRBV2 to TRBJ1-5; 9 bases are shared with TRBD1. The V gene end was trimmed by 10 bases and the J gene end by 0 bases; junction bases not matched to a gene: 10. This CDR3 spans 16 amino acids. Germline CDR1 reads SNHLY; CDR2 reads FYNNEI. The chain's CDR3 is CATASGTGNSNQPQHF. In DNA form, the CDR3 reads TGTGCCACCGCCTCCGGGACAGGGAATAGCAATCAGCCCCAGCATTTT.

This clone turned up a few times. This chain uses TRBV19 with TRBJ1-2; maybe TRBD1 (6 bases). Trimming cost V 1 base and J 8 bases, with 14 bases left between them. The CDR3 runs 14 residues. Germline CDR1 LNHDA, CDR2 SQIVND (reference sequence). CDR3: CASSIGYRERGYTF. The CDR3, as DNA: TGTGCCAGTAGTATAGGTTACAGGGAAAGGGGCTACACCTTC.

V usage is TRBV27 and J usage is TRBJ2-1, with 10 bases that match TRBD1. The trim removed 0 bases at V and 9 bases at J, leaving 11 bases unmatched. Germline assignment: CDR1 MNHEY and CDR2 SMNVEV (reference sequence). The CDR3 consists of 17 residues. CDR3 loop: CASSLSRRTGGWGEQFF. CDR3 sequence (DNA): TGTGCCAGCAGTTTATCGAGGCGGACAGGGGGTTGGGGTGAGCAGTTCTTC.

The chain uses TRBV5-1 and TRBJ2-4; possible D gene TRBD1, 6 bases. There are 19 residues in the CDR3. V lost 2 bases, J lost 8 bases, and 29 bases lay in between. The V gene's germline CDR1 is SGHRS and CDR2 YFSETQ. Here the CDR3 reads CASSFGPGQILSQKDIQYF. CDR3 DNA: TGCGCCAGCAGCTTTGGGCCAGGACAGATACTTAGCCAAAAAGACATTCAGTACTTC.